There are a few counts of the clone carrying this T cell receptor (beta chain). Its target is unknown. This record belongs to a study of CD8 T cells in ankylosing spondylitis. Notes on the study in general: Made up of about eight highly homologous variants, a TCR beta motif appeared characteristic of ankylosing spondylitis blood. Disease-linked clones reportedly concentrated significantly in matched ankylosing spondylitis synovial fluid. Several of the motif variants were reported before in synovial fluid and blood from reactive arthritis. Clones linked to disease, bearing a CD8+ phenotype, were relatively rare in peripheral blood.

A quantitative 5'-RACE method, one with molecular barcodes, was used to make TCR beta libraries. TCRdb itself ran the 5' RACE reads through MiXCR, one entry per CDR3 protein. The profile shows around 770,000 distinct CDR3 sequences, 10% to 15% of them singletons. The material sequenced was blood, either unsorted or a sorted T cell fraction (not recorded which). The sequence was collected from a male donor with ankylosing spondylitis.

CDR3 residues: CASSLDPSTGTRYEQYF. CDR3 DNA sequence: TGCGCCAGCAGCTTGGACCCATCGACAGGGACGCGCTACGAGCAGTACTTC. V and J are TRBV5-1 and TRBJ2-7; TRBD1 matches 7 bases. The germline V gene encodes CDR1 SGHRS and CDR2 YFSETQ. The CDR3 is 17 residues long. V trimming: 0 bases; J trimming: 3 bases; junction bases outside the gene matches: 12. The full variable domain, its missing parts supplied by reference TRBV5-1 and TRBJ2-7, is KAGVTQTPRYLIKTRGQQVTLSCSPISGHRSVSWYQQTPGQGLQFLFEYFSETQRNKGNFPGRFSGRQFSNSRSEMNVSTLELGDSALYLCASSLDPSTGTRYEQYFGPGTRLTVT.